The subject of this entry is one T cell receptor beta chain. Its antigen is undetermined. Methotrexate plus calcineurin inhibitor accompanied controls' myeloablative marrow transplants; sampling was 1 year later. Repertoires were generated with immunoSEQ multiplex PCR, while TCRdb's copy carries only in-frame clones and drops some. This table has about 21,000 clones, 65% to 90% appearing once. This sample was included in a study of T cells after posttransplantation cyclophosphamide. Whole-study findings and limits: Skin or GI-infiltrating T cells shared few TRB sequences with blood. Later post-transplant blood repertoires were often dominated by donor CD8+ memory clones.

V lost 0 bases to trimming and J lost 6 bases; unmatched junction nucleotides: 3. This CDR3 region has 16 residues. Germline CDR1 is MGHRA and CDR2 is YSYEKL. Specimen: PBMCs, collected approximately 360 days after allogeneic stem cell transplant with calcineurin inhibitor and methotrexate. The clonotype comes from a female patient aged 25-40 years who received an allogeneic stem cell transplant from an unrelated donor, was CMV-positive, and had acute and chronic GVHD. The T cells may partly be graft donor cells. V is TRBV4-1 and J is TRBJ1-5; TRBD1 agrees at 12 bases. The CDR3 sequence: CASSQDGTGGSQPQHF. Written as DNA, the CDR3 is TGCGCCAGCAGCCAAGACGGGACAGGGGGCAGTCAGCCCCAGCATTTT.